The clone carrying this TCR beta chain was seen at least ten times. The data were taken from a study of early T cells in non-severe SARS-CoV-2 infection. Overall study: Unsorted whole-blood RNA was sequenced in bulk, leaving chains unpaired.

V was cut by 3 bases and J by 4 bases, with 13 bases left in between. CDR1 and CDR2 (germline): SGHDT, YYEEEE. CDR3 length: 15 amino acids. Each cDNA molecule carried a unique molecular identifier. TCRdb re-derived calls from the 5' RACE reads in MiXCR, one entry per CDR3 protein. The profile covers roughly 88,000 distinct CDR3 sequences, with 14% appearing a single time and around 5.8% taken by the ten largest. The J gene is TRBJ1-4, the V gene TRBV5-6; perhaps TRBD1 as D (6 bases). The sample taken for sequencing was whole blood. The sequence came from an adult who was a healthcare worker with PCR-confirmed SARS-CoV-2 infection or an uninfected control (not recorded which). The CDR3 loop reads CASSSGTDSNEKLFF. The CDR3, as DNA: TGTGCCAGCAGCTCTGGGACGGACAGTAATGAAAAACTGTTTTTT.